Below, one TCR beta chain is given with its context. The CDR3 consists of 16 residues. The germline V gene encodes CDR1 SGHTS and CDR2 YDEGEE. Trimming took 2 bases from V and 3 from J; bases not matched to a gene: 10. Those who donated were healthy HIV-negative adults, with no recent acute infections or vaccinations reported. Every contributor of samples was a Caucasian grown-up residing in Nashville, Tennessee. Into CD45RA+ naive and CD45RA-negative memory subsets, the CD4+ cells were split. This sample is drawn from a study of shared clonotypes between healthy human individuals. Sequenced by immunoSEQ multiplex PCR; TCRdb stores in-frame clones only, minus some. The profile shows some 360,000 clones, 73% of them singletons.

The rearrangement joins TRBV5-8 to TRBJ2-5, with TRBD2 matching 7 bases. This clonotype was sampled from a man younger than 40 in good health. Sequenced input: memory CD4+ T cells sorted from blood. Subset of the sample: CD45RA-negative fraction. The CDR3 here is CASSFSGWGLKETQYF. The DNA for the CDR3 is TGTGCCAGCAGCTTTTCAGGGTGGGGACTAAAAGAGACCCAGTACTTC.